Sequencing of this T cell receptor (beta chain) was carried out in a study of shared clonotypes between healthy human individuals. Profiled with immunoSEQ multiplex PCR; TCRdb holds only in-frame clones, not every one. The data contain about 680,000 clones, roughly 70% of them singletons. Trimming removed 0 bases from V and 7 bases from J, with 9 bases in between. The CDR3 is made up of 13 amino acids. Germline V gene lookup returns CDR1 SGHRS and CDR2 YFSETQ. The chain is built from TRBV5-1 and TRBJ2-3; perhaps D is TRBD1 or TRBD2 (5 bases each). Sequencing was done on a sample of memory CD4+ T cells sorted from blood. Subset reported: CD45RA-negative fraction. The receptor was isolated from a woman aged 25 to 39 in good health. The CDR3, as DNA: TGCGCCAGCAGCTTGGGGGGGTCTAATACGCAGTATTTT. Translated, it gives CASSLGGSNTQYF.